This TCR beta chain appears in the sequencing data of a study of beta chain features in type 1 diabetes. CDR3 length equals 16 residues. J was trimmed by 0 bases and V by 5 bases; bases with no gene match: 8. CDR1 SGHDN and CDR2 FVKESK come from the germline V gene. Isolated RNA was reverse transcribed in full, so expressed TCRB transcripts were sequenced. Profiled with immunoSEQ multiplex PCR; TCRdb holds only in-frame clones, not every one. This sample has some 150,000 clones, with 40% to 55% found just once. This receptor was taken from a man younger than 35 in good health. Sequenced sample: Tregs from blood. This rearrangement joins TRBV14 to TRBJ2-7; 9 bases align to TRBD1. CDR3 protein: CASSRGQGIPSYEQYF. Here the CDR3 DNA reads TGTGCCAGCAGCAGGGGACAGGGAATTCCCTCCTACGAGCAGTACTTC.